This TCR beta chain was observed in a study of naive and memory T cell subsets. CDR3 length: 15 amino acids. Germline-derived CDR1 and CDR2 are SGHTA and FQGNSA. Germline trimming cut 5 bases from V and 4 bases from J; bases unmatched to any gene: 8. Four PCR rounds used nested alpha and beta constant region primers plus the SP2 primer. TCRdb re-derived calls from the 5' RACE reads in MiXCR, one entry per CDR3 protein. The sample yields approximately 32,000 distinct CDR3 sequences, about a sixth seen once. Study-level findings and limits: Potentially, T cell activation and differentiation skew this RNA-based measurement.

About this clonotype itself: Antigen unknown.

An oligonucleotide containing a UMI was ligated to the 3' end of TCR cDNA. The clonotype comes from a female donor in good health. V usage is TRBV7-2 and J usage is TRBJ2-7, with 10 bases fitting TRBD2. CDR3 sequence reads: CASSTSGGVLYEQYF. The CDR3 DNA reads as TGTGCCAGCAGCACGAGCGGGGGGGTTTTATACGAGCAGTACTTC.